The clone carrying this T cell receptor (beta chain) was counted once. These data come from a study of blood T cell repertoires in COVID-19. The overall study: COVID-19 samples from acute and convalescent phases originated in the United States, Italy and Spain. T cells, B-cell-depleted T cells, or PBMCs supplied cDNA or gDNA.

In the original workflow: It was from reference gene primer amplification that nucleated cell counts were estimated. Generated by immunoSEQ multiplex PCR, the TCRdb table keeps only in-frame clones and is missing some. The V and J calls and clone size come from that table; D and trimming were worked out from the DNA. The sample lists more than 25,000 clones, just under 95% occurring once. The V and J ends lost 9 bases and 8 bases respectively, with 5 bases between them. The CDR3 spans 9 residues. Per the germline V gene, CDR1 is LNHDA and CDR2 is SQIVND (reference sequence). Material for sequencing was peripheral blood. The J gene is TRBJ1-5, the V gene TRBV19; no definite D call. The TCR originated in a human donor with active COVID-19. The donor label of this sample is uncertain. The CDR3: CASGEPQHF. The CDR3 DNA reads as TGTGCCAGCGGGGAGCCCCAGCATTTT.